The 27 T cell receptor beta chains below were found in one sample sequenced in a study of CD8+ T cells in alopecia areata. Extracted RNA was reverse transcribed into cDNA, the sequencing template. Sequencing was performed with immunoSEQ multiplex PCR; in TCRdb, only in-frame clones are kept and a portion is missing. In the table there are around 250,000 clones, approximately 61% of which are singletons. This material consisted of CD4+ T cells sorted from blood, taken at week 0. The origin of the receptors is a human donor with alopecia areata.

The chain joins TRBV4-1 to TRBJ2-7, with a weak D call TRBD1 (6 bases). The germline CDR1 and CDR2 sequences are MGHRA and YSYEKL. Trimming stripped 4 bases from V and 7 bases from J, with 20 bases between. This CDR3 comprises 15 residues. As DNA, the CDR3 is TGCGCCAGCAGCCTGGAGACAGGCGACACGAGGGAGCAGTACTTC. As protein: CASSLETGDTREQYF.

This clone has just a few counts. The V call is TRBV15, the J call TRBJ2-3, with 9 bases identical to TRBD1. Germline values: CDR1 LNHNV, CDR2 YYDKDF (reference sequence). The CDR3 totals 15 residues. Germline trimming cut 3 bases from V and 5 bases from J; bases unmatched to any gene: 6. CDR3 sequence: CATSRGDRAGDTQYF. CDR3 nucleotides: TGTGCCACCAGCAGGGGGGACAGGGCCGGAGATACGCAGTATTTT.

The V and J genes are TRBV18 and TRBJ1-2, with D perhaps matching TRBD1 (6 bases). The CDR3 totals 16 residues. The germline V gene has CDR1 KGHSH and CDR2 LQKENI. Trimming shortened V by 3 bases and J by 5 bases, and 19 bases separated the two germline ends. The CDR3 nucleotides read TGTGCCAGCTCACCGTTGGGACGGACAGACTGGTATGGCTACACCTTC. Translating gives CASSPLGRTDWYGYTF.

The chain joins TRBV18 to TRBJ2-5, with 13 positions matching TRBD2. J gave up 1 base and V 0 bases, and 2 bases lay outside the gene matches. From germline, CDR1 is KGHSH and CDR2 LQKENI. The CDR3 loop spans 17 amino acids. In nucleotides, the CDR3 is TGTGCCAGCTCACCACCCACTAGCGGGGGGGTCCAAGAGACCCAGTACTTC. It codes for CASSPPTSGGVQETQYF. The full variable domain, in which reference TRBV18 and TRBJ2-5 provide the parts outside the CDR3, is NAGVMQNPRHLVRRRGQEARLRCSPMKGHSHVYWYRQLPEEGLKFMVYLQKENIIDESGMPKERFSAEFPKEGPSILRIQQVVRGDSAAYFCASSPPTSGGVQETQYFGPGTRLLVL.

The chain carries TRBV5-4 and TRBJ1-2; 9 bases match TRBD1. Trimming took 3 bases from V and 12 from J; bases not matched to a gene: 3. Per the germline V gene, CDR1 is SGHNT and CDR2 is YYREEE (reference sequence). This CDR3 has 11 residues. The CDR3 sequence: CASSSDRGDTF. CDR3 nucleotides: TGTGCCAGCAGCTCAGACAGGGGGGACACCTTC.

This clone appeared a few times. The gene calls are TRBV9 and TRBJ1-3; D is ambiguous. Germline CDR1 reads SGDLS; CDR2 reads YYNGEE. The CDR3 runs to 16 residues. Trimming left V 0 bases short and J 0 bases short, with 10 bases between. This chain's CDR3 is CASSVVGQSSGNTIYF. The CDR3 nucleotides are TGTGCCAGCAGCGTAGTAGGGCAGAGCTCTGGAAACACCATATATTTT.

The chain joins TRBV15 to TRBJ1-6, with D possibly being TRBD1 (6 bases). Trimming cost V 0 bases and J 6 bases, with 15 bases left between them. CDR1 LNHNV and CDR2 YYDKDF come from the germline V gene (reference sequence). This CDR3 region has 17 residues. CDR3 sequence (DNA): TGTGCCACCAGCAGAGATTCCGGAACAGGGACTAATTCACCCCTCCACTTT. It encodes CATSRDSGTGTNSPLHF.

This clone has a handful of counts. The V and J genes are TRBV7-2 and TRBJ2-5; the D gene could be TRBD1 or TRBD2 (5 bases each). The V gene's germline CDR1 is SGHTA and CDR2 FQGNSA. There are 15 residues in the CDR3. V lost 7 bases and J lost 5, with 20 bases in between. CDR3 in DNA: TGTGCCAGCACCGAAAGGGGAGCCCCTGGGGAGACCCAGTACTTC. Its translation is CASTERGAPGETQYF.

The J gene is TRBJ2-3, the V gene TRBV12-5; D gene unclear. CDR3 length: 13 amino acids. Trimming took off 2 bases at V and 1 base at J, with 4 bases between the two ends. The germline V gene has CDR1 LGHNT and CDR2 FRNRAP. The CDR3 bases are TGTGCTAGTGGTTTGATGCGCACAGATACGCAGTATTTT. It specifies CASGLMRTDTQYF.

V usage is TRBV5-1 and J usage is TRBJ2-3, with 12 bases lining up with TRBD2. The CDR3 consists of 15 residues. Germline V lookup: CDR1 SGHRS, CDR2 YFSETQ. After removal of 0 bases from V and 6 bases from J, the junction contained 2 bases not matched to a gene. The CDR3 reads CASSLGGLAGDTQYF. CDR3 in DNA: TGCGCCAGCAGCTTGGGCGGACTAGCGGGGGATACGCAGTATTTT.

This clone was picked up one time. The chain links TRBV14 to TRBJ2-4; TRBD2 agrees at 10 bases. The CDR3 runs 16 residues. The J segment lost 3 bases and the V segment lost 4 bases, leaving 6 bases of the junction unmatched. CDR1 and CDR2 (germline): SGHDN, FVKESK. The CDR3 nucleotides are TGTGCCAGCAGCCGCGGGACTAGCGTGGTCAAAAACATTCAGTACTTC. Its protein is CASSRGTSVVKNIQYF.

The sample holds a few counts of this clone. The chain combines TRBV30 with TRBJ1-1; D gene uncertain. The CDR3 contains 13 residues. Germline V lookup: CDR1 GTSNPN, CDR2 SVGIG (reference sequence). Trimming removed 4 bases from V and 2 bases from J, with 11 bases in between. The CDR3 DNA is TGTGCCTGGACTTCGGGGTTAAACACTGAAGCTTTCTTT. Translating gives CAWTSGLNTEAFF.

This clone has only one observation. The junction does not match germline at one end; this may be a read error. This sequence joins TRBV7-7 and TRBJ2-5; TRBD1 matches 8 bases. This CDR3 spans 14 amino acids. CDR1 is SSHAT and CDR2 is FNYEAQ in the germline V gene (reference sequence). The CDR3 coding sequence is TGTGCTAGCAGCCCCGGGACAGGTGGAAAGACCCAGTACTTC. It encodes CASSPGTGGKTQYF.

This rearrangement joins TRBV29-1 to TRBJ1-4, with 7 bases matching TRBD1. V lost 5 bases, J lost 0 bases, and 6 bases stayed unmatched. This CDR3 contains 15 residues. From germline, CDR1 is SQVTM and CDR2 ANQGSEA. The CDR3 protein is CSVSGGASTNEKLFF. The DNA of the CDR3 is TGCAGCGTTTCAGGGGGGGCCTCAACTAATGAAAAACTGTTTTTT. Complete variable domain (other parts from reference TRBV29-1 and TRBJ1-4): SAVISQKPSRDICQRGTSLTIQCQVDSQVTMMFWYRQQPGQSLTLIATANQGSEATYESGFVIDKFPISRPNLTFSTLTVSNMSPEDSSIYLCSVSGGASTNEKLFFGSGTQLSVL.

This clone occurred a few times. The rearrangement joins TRBV25-1 to TRBJ1-3, with D possibly being TRBD1 (5 bases). This CDR3 has 16 residues. CDR1 is MGHDK and CDR2 is SYGVNS in the germline V gene. With 6 bases removed from V and 3 bases from J, the gap between germline ends came to 18 bases. CDR3 nucleotides: TGTGCCAGCAGCGCGTCGGGGGGATTACGTGGAAACACCATATATTTT. Translating gives CASSASGGLRGNTIYF. Filled out from reference TRBV25-1 and TRBJ1-3, the complete variable domain reads EADIYQTPRYLVIGTGKKITLECSQTMGHDKMYWYQQDPGMELHLIHYSYGVNSTEKGDLSSESTVSRIRTEHFPLTLESARPSHTSQYLCASSASGGLRGNTIYFGEGSWLTVV.

The gene calls are TRBV29-1 and TRBJ2-7; D not certain. The CDR3 loop spans 12 amino acids. In germline, CDR1 is SQVTM, CDR2 ANQGSEA. Deletions cut 4 bases from V and 1 base from J, with 8 bases between. The chain's CDR3 is CSVGDGSYEQYF. CDR3 DNA: TGCAGCGTTGGTGACGGTTCCTACGAGCAGTACTTC.

This clone appeared a few times. The chain is built from TRBV29-1 and TRBJ2-5, with D perhaps TRBD1 (5 bases). The germline V and J ends were trimmed by 7 bases and 5 bases, with 14 bases remaining between them. CDR1 is SQVTM and CDR2 is ANQGSEA in the germline V gene. The CDR3 is 12 amino acids. This CDR3 reads CSADSTRETQYF. The CDR3 DNA follows: TGCAGCGCCGACAGTACGAGGGAGACCCAGTACTTC.

This chain links TRBV5-1 with TRBJ2-5, with D hard to call. The germline CDR1 and CDR2 sequences are SGHRS and YFSETQ. The CDR3 loop spans 12 amino acids. Trimming removed 4 bases from V and 2 bases from J, with 6 bases in between. CDR3 sequence: CASSALQETQYF. The CDR3 nucleotides are TGCGCCAGCAGCGCTCTACAAGAGACCCAGTACTTC.

The gene calls are TRBV7-9 and TRBJ2-7; 11 bases fit TRBD1. The CDR3 is 14 residues long. Germline V gene data show CDR1 as SEHNR and CDR2 as FQNEAQ (reference sequence). Trimming at V came to 3 bases and at J to 6 bases, leaving 4 bases not matched to a gene. CDR3 sequence reads: CASSLAGTGGEQYF. CDR3 in DNA: TGTGCCAGCAGCTTGGCCGGGACAGGGGGCGAGCAGTACTTC.

This clone was seen only a few times. This rearrangement joins TRBV2 to TRBJ2-1; D remains unclear. The CDR3 consists of 14 residues. V lost 3 bases to trimming and J lost 5 bases, with 11 bases between them. CDR1 and CDR2 from the germline V gene are SNHLY and FYNNEI. CDR3 amino acids: CASSEWWQNNEQFF. The CDR3 coding sequence is TGTGCCAGCAGTGAGTGGTGGCAAAACAATGAGCAGTTCTTC.

The chain recombines TRBV7-6 with TRBJ1-5, with D perhaps matching TRBD1 (6 bases). The ends were cut back, 5 bases at V and 0 bases at J, with 17 bases in the middle. Germline loops: CDR1 SGHVS, CDR2 FNYEAQ. The CDR3 runs to 17 residues. The CDR3 region is CASSTAGDRYSNQPQHF. CDR3 in DNA: TGTGCCAGCAGCACGGCGGGCGACAGGTATAGCAATCAGCCCCAGCATTTT.

The chain recombines TRBV18 with TRBJ2-5; D is undetermined. The CDR3 covers 13 residues. Germline CDR1 KGHSH, CDR2 LQKENI. V was cut by 2 bases and J by 0 bases, with 4 bases left in between. Written as DNA, the CDR3 is TGTGCCAGCTCACCATCGGACCAAGAGACCCAGTACTTC. Protein product: CASSPSDQETQYF.

This chain connects TRBV18 to TRBJ2-1; D possibly matches TRBD1 or TRBD2 (6 bases each). This CDR3 comprises 16 residues. The germline CDR1 and CDR2 sequences are KGHSH and LQKENI. V was cut by 3 bases and J by 7 bases, with 19 bases left in between. This chain's CDR3 is CASSPTGGRSHNEQFF. CDR3 nucleotide sequence: TGTGCCAGCTCACCCACCGGGGGCAGGTCCCATAATGAGCAGTTCTTC.

The sample holds a few counts of this clone. The chain has TRBV29-1 and TRBJ2-1; either TRBD1 or TRBD2 may fit D (5 bases each). Between the trimmed V and J ends, which lost 4 bases and 9 bases, there was a span of 16 bases. This CDR3 is built from 13 residues. Germline V CDR1 and CDR2: SQVTM, ANQGSEA. The CDR3 DNA sequence: TGCAGCGTTGGCCAGGGAGATTGGGGTGAGCAGTTCTTC. Translated: CSVGQGDWGEQFF.

This clone came up a few times. The chain recombines TRBV29-1 with TRBJ1-2; possibly TRBD1 for D (6 bases). Germline V lookup: CDR1 SQVTM, CDR2 ANQGSEA. V was clipped by 6 bases and J by 5 bases, with 19 bases between them. The CDR3 consists of 14 residues. The CDR3 region is CSVTAGAERYGYTF. The CDR3 DNA reads as TGCAGCGTGACCGCGGGGGCGGAACGGTATGGCTACACCTTC. The full variable domain, with the rest looked up from reference TRBV29-1 and TRBJ1-2, is SAVISQKPSRDICQRGTSLTIQCQVDSQVTMMFWYRQQPGQSLTLIATANQGSEATYESGFVIDKFPISRPNLTFSTLTVSNMSPEDSSIYLCSVTAGAERYGYTFGSGTRLTVV.

The rearrangement joins TRBV7-9 to TRBJ2-3; no firm D call. V lost 7 bases and J 1 base, leaving 15 bases between the germline ends. Germline CDR1 is SEHNR and CDR2 is FQNEAQ (reference sequence). The CDR3 is 15 amino acids. As DNA, the CDR3 is TGTGCCAGCACCCCGAAGGGCGGTGGCACAGATACGCAGTATTTT. Its protein product is CASTPKGGGTDTQYF.

The chain combines TRBV30 with TRBJ2-6; possibly TRBD2 for D (6 bases). Germline V gene sequence: CDR1 GTSNPN, CDR2 SVGIG (reference sequence). The V gene lost 8 bases and the J gene lost 2 bases, with 22 bases spanning the gap. There are 17 residues in the CDR3. In nucleotides, the CDR3 is TGTGCCGTTGGAAGGGAAGGCTGGGAGGCTGGGGCCAACGTCCTGACTTTC. This gives the protein CAVGREGWEAGANVLTF.